The 10 T cell receptor beta chains reported below all come from one sample, sequenced in a study of vaccination and CD4 T cells after COVID-19. Documented treatment: 10-day PBMC culture with coronavirus spike peptide pools or control peptides (ViraFEST assay). With the Oncomine TCR Beta short-read assay, DNA from cultured CD4+ T cells was sequenced. MiXCR, run by TCRdb on the PCR reads, gives a single entry per CDR3 protein. Of around 20,000 distinct CDR3 sequences in the sample, around 50% were seen once. No cognate antigen is known for these TCRs. The material sequenced was CD4+ T cells from blood, cultured in vitro. These receptors all come from a human donor who had recovered from COVID-19.

This clonotype was observed a single time. The gene calls are TRBV5-1 and TRBJ2-1; no clear D. Trimming stripped 4 bases from V and 13 bases from J, with 15 bases between. The CDR3 extends over 12 amino acids. Germline values: CDR1 SGHRS, CDR2 YFSETQ. CDR3 coding DNA: TGCGCCAGCAGCCTTGATCCCCCGGTTCAGTTCTTC. Residues: CASSLDPPVQFF.

The rearrangement links TRBV11-3 to TRBJ2-3; D may match TRBD1 or TRBD2 (5 bases each). Germline V gene lookup returns CDR1 SGHNT and CDR2 YENEEA. V was pared by 5 bases and J by 0 bases, with 15 bases between. CDR3 length: 16 amino acids. The CDR3 region is CASSPGTDSSTDTQYF. Written as DNA, the CDR3 is TGTGCCAGCAGCCCCGGGACGGATTCTAGCACAGATACGCAGTATTTT.

The chain has TRBV7-8 and TRBJ2-1; no clear D. CDR3 size: 11 residues. Germline loops: CDR1 SGHVS, CDR2 FQNEAQ. The germline V and J ends were trimmed by 3 bases and 9 bases, with 6 bases remaining between them. The CDR3 is CASSFVSEQFF. CDR3 bases: TGTGCCAGCAGCTTTGTCTCTGAGCAGTTCTTC.

The chain uses TRBV20-1 and TRBJ2-3; 8 nucleotides match TRBD2. The CDR3 is 16 residues long. Per germline, CDR1 DFQATT and CDR2 SNEGSKA (reference sequence). V was pared by 5 bases and J by 6 bases, with 16 bases of the junction left unmatched. This CDR3 reads CSALKTSASTGDTQYF. CDR3 DNA: TGCAGTGCTCTTAAGACTAGCGCGTCTACAGGGGATACGCAGTATTTT.

The chain couples TRBV6-5 to TRBJ2-6; D is ambiguous. CDR3 length equals 15 residues. CDR1 MNHEY and CDR2 SVGAGI come from the germline V gene. Trimming took off 0 bases at V and 2 bases at J, with 5 bases between the two ends. CDR3 DNA sequence: TGTGCCAGCAGTTACTCCACAGCTGGGGCCAACGTCCTGACTTTC. This translates into CASSYSTAGANVLTF.

The chain recombines TRBV7-8 with TRBJ2-6; D is undetermined. Trimming pared 5 bases from V and 0 bases from J, leaving 8 bases between. This CDR3 has 15 amino acids. CDR1 is SGHVS and CDR2 is FQNEAQ in the germline V gene. The CDR3 coding sequence is TGTGCCAGCAGCCAAGGTAACTCTGGGGCCAACGTCCTGACTTTC. Translated, it gives CASSQGNSGANVLTF.

This clonotype was seen a few times. The chain employs TRBV5-1 and TRBJ1-2; 9 positions match TRBD1. The CDR3 consists of 13 residues. CDR1 is SGHRS and CDR2 is YFSETQ in the germline V gene. V gave up 3 bases and J gave up 6 bases; unmatched junction bases: 3. The CDR3 nucleotides are TGCGCCAGCAGCTCGGGACAGGGAGATGGCTACACCTTC. Translating gives CASSSGQGDGYTF.

For this clonotype: Compared with germline, one end of the junction differs, possibly owing to a read error. The V gene is TRBV7-6, the J gene TRBJ2-1; 9 bases map to TRBD2. Per the germline V gene, CDR1 is SGHVS and CDR2 is FNYEAQ. The CDR3 covers 15 residues. CDR3 nucleotide sequence: TGTGCTAGCAGCTTAGATACTAGCGGGTGGGGTGAGCAGTTCTTC. Encoded protein: CASSLDTSGWGEQFF.

Comments on this clonotype: One junction end disagrees with the germline gene, perhaps due to a read error. The V and J genes are TRBV7-6 and TRBJ2-5, with TRBD2 matching 7 bases. The CDR3 runs to 13 residues. Per the germline V gene, CDR1 is SGHVS and CDR2 is FNYEAQ. The CDR3 DNA reads as TGTGCTAGCAGCCTAGCGGCTCAAGAGACCCAGTACTTC. Translating it yields CASSLAAQETQYF.

The rearrangement links TRBV28 to TRBJ2-7; tentative D call: TRBD2 (6 bases). CDR1 MDHEN and CDR2 SYDVKM come from the germline V gene. Trimming cost V 4 bases and J 6 bases, with 10 bases left between them. The CDR3 extends over 12 amino acids. This CDR3 is CASSSGLPEQYF. CDR3 nucleotides: TGTGCCAGCAGTTCGGGACTTCCCGAGCAGTACTTC. The full variable domain, with the rest looked up from reference TRBV28 and TRBJ2-7, is DVKVTQSSRYLVKRTGEKVFLECVQDMDHENMFWYRQDPGLGLRLIYFSYDVKMKEKGDIPEGYSVSREKKERFSLILESASTNQTSMYLCASSSGLPEQYFGPGTRLTVT.